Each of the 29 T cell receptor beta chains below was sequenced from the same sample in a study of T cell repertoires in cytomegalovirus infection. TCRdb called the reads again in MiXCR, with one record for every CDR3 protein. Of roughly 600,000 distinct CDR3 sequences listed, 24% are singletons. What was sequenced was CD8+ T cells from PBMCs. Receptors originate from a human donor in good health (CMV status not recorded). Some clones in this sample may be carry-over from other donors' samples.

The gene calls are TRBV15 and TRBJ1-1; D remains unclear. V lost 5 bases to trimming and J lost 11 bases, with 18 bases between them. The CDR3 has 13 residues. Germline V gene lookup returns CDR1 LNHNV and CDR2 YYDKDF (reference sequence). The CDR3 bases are TGTGCCACCAGCCCCCTCATGGGGAGGGAGGCTTTCTTT. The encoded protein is CATSPLMGREAFF.

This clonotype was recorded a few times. The CDR3 nucleotides read TGTGCCAGCCCCGACCCCTCTGGGTACAATGAGCAGTTCTTC. Encoded protein: CASPDPSGYNEQFF. The gene calls are TRBV2 and TRBJ2-1; the D is unclear. Germline lookup yields CDR1 SNHLY and CDR2 FYNNEI. Trimming cost V 8 bases and J 4 bases, with 15 bases left between them. This CDR3 spans 14 amino acids.

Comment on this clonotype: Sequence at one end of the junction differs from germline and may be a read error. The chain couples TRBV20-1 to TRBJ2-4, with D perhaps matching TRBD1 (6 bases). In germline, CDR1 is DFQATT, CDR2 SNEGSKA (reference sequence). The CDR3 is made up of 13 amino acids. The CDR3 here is CSAPDRTKDIQYF. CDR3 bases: TGCAGTGCCCCGGACAGAACCAAAGACATTCAGTACTTC.

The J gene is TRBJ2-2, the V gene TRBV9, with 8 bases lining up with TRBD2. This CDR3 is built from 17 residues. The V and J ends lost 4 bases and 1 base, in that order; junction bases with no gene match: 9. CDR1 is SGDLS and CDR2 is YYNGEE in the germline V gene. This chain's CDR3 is CASSLPRSGGNTGELFF. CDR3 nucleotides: TGTGCCAGCAGCCTACCACGGAGCGGGGGGAACACCGGGGAGCTGTTTTTT.

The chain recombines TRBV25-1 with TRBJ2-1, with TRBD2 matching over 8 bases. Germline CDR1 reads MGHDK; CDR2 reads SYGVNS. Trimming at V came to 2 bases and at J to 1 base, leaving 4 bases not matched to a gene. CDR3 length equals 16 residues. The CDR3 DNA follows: TGTGCCAGCAGTGAAGTTAGCGGGGTTTCCTACAATGAGCAGTTCTTC. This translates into CASSEVSGVSYNEQFF.

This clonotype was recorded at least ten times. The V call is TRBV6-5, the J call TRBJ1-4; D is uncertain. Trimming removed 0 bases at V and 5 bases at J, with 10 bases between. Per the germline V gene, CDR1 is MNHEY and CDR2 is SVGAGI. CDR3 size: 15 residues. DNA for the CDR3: TGTGCCAGCAGTTACTCGAGACGGAGAAATGAAAAACTGTTTTTT. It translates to CASSYSRRRNEKLFF.

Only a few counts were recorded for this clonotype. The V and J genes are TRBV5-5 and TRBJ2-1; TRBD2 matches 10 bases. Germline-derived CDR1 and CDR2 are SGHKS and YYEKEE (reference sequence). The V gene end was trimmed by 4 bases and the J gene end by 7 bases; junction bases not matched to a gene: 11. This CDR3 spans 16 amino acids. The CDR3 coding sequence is TGTGCCAGCAGCCCGGCCCTTCTAGCGGGGGCTAATGAGCAGTTCTTC. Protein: CASSPALLAGANEQFF.

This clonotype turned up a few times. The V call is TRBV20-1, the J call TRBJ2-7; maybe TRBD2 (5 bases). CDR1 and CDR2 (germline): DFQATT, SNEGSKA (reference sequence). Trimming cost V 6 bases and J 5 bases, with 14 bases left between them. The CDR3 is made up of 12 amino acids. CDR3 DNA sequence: TGCAGTGCCCCCGGGGTTTTAGACGAGCAGTACTTC. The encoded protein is CSAPGVLDEQYF.

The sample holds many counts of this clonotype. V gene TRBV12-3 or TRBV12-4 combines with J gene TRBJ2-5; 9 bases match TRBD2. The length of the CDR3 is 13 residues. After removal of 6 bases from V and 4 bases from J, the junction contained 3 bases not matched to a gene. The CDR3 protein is CASRPAGGETQYF. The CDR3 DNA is TGTGCCAGCAGGCCAGCGGGGGGAGAGACCCAGTACTTC.

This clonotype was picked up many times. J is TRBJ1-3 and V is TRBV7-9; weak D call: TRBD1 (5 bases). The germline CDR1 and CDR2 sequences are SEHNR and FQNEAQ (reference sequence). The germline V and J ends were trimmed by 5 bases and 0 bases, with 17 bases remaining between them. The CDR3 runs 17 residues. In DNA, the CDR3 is TGTGCCAGCAGCCGGGGCGGAGGGGAAGGCTCTGGAAACACCATATATTTT. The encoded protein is CASSRGGGEGSGNTIYF.

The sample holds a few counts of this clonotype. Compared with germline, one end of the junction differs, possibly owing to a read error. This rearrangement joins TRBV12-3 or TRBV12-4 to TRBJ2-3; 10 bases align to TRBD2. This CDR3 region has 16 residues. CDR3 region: CASSLGLAVSTDTQYF. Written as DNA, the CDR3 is TGTGCCAGCAGCTTAGGACTAGCGGTTAGCACAGATACGCAGTATTTT.

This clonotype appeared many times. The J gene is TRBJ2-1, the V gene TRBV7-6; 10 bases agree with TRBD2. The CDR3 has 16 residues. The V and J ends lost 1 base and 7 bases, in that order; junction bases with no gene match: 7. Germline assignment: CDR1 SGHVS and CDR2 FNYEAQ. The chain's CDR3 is CASSLEGLAGANEQFF. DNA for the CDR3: TGTGCCAGCAGCTTAGAAGGGCTAGCGGGGGCAAATGAGCAGTTCTTC. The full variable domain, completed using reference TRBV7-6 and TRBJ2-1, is GAGVSQSPRYKVTKRGQDVALRCDPISGHVSLYWYRQALGQGPEFLTYFNYEAQQDKSGLPNDRFSAERPEGSISTLTIQRTEQRDSAMYRCASSLEGLAGANEQFFGPGTRLTVL.

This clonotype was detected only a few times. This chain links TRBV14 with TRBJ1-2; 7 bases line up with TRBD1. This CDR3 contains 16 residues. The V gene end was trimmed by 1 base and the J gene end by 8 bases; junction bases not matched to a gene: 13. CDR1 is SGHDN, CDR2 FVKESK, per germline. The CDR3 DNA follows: TGTGCCAGCAGCCAAGTCGGGTACAGCCAGGGGGGAGGCTACACCTTC. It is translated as CASSQVGYSQGGGYTF.

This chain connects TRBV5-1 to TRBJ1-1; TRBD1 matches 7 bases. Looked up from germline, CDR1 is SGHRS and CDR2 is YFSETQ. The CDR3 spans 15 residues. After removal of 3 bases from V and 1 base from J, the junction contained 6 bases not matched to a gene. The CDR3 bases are TGCGCCAGCAGCTCCGAGGGGGCTGGGAACACTGAAGCTTTCTTT. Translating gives CASSSEGAGNTEAFF. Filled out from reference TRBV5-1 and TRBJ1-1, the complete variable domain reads KAGVTQTPRYLIKTRGQQVTLSCSPISGHRSVSWYQQTPGQGLQFLFEYFSETQRNKGNFPGRFSGRQFSNSRSEMNVSTLELGDSALYLCASSSEGAGNTEAFFGQGTRLTVV.

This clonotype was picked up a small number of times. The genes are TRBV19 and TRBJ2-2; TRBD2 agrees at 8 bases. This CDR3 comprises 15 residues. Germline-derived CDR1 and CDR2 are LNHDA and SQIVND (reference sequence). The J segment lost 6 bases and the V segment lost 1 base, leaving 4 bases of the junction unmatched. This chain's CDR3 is CASSIGTSLSGELFF. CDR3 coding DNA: TGTGCCAGTAGTATAGGGACTAGCCTATCCGGGGAGCTGTTTTTT.

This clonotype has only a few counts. CDR3 nucleotide sequence: TGTGCCAGCGGGGGCATAGCTTTCTTT. As protein: CASGGIAFF. The chain couples TRBV12-3 or TRBV12-4 to TRBJ1-1; TRBD1 is a possible D gene (6 bases). This CDR3 is built from 9 residues. V lost 8 bases and J lost 10, with 8 bases in between.

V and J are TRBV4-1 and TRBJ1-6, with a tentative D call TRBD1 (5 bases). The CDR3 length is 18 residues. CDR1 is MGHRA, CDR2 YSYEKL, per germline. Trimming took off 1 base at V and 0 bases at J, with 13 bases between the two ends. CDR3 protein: CASSQGTMLSSYNSPLHF. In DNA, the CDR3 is TGCGCCAGCAGCCAAGGGACAATGCTGAGCTCCTATAATTCACCCCTCCACTTT.

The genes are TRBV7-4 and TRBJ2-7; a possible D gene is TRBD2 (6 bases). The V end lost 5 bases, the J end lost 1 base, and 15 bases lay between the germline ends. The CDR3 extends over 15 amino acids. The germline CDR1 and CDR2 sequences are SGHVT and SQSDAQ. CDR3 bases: TGTGCCAGCAGCCCCTCTGGGACTGAATCCTACGAGCAGTACGTC. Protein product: CASSPSGTESYEQYV.

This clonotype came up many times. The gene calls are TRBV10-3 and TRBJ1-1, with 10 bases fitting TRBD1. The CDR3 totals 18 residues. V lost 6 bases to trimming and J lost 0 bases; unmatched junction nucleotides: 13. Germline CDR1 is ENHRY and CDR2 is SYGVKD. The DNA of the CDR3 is TGTGCCATCAGCTCAACTACCGGGACAGGGGCCATGAACACTGAAGCTTTCTTT. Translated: CAISSTTGTGAMNTEAFF.

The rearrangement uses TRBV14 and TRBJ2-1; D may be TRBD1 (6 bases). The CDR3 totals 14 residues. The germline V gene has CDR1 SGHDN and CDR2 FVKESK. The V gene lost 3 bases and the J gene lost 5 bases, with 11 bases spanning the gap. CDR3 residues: CASSHRQVNNEQFF. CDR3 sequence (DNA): TGTGCCAGCAGCCATCGACAGGTTAACAATGAGCAGTTCTTC. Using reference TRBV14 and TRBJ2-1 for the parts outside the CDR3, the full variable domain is EAGVTQFPSHSVIEKGQTVTLRCDPISGHDNLYWYRRVMGKEIKFLLHFVKESKQDESGMPNNRFLAERTGGTYSTLKVQPAELEDSGVYFCASSHRQVNNEQFFGPGTRLTVL.

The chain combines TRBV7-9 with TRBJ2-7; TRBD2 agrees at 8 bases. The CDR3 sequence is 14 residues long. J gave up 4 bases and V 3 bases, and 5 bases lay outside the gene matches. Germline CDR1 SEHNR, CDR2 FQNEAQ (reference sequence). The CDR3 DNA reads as TGTGCCAGCAGCTTCACGGGGGGGCGGTACGAGCAGTACTTC. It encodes CASSFTGGRYEQYF.

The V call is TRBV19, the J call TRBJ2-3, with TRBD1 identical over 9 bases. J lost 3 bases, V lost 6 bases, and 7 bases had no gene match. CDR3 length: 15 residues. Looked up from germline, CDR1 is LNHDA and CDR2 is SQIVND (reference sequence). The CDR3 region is CASSDRDRETDTQYF. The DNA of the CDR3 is TGTGCCAGTAGCGACCGGGACAGGGAGACAGATACGCAGTATTTT.

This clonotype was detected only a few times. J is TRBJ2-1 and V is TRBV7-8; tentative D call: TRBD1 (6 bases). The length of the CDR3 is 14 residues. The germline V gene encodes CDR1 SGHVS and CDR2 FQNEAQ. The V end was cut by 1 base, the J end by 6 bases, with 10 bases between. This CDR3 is CASSLVARGNEQFF. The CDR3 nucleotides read TGTGCCAGCAGCTTAGTAGCCAGGGGCAATGAGCAGTTCTTC.

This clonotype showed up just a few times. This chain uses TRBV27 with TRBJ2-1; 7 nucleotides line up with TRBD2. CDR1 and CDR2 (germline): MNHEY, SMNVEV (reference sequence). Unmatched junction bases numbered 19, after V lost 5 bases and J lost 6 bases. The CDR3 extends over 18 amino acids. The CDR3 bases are TGTGCCAGCAGTGCCCTAGGAAGCGGGGTTCCTGCCGGCAATGAGCAGTTCTTC. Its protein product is CASSALGSGVPAGNEQFF.

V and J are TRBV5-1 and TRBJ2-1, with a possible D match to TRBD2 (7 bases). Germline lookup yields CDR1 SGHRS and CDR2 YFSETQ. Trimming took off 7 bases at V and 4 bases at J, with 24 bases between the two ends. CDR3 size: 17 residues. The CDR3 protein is CASLDRPVGGGYNEQFF. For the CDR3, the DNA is TGCGCCAGCCTCGACAGGCCGGTGGGGGGGGGGTACAATGAGCAGTTCTTC. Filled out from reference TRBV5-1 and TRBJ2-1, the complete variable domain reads KAGVTQTPRYLIKTRGQQVTLSCSPISGHRSVSWYQQTPGQGLQFLFEYFSETQRNKGNFPGRFSGRQFSNSRSEMNVSTLELGDSALYLCASLDRPVGGGYNEQFFGPGTRLTVL.

The CDR3 nucleotides read TGTGCCACCAGTCCGCGGACAGCTAACTATGGCTACACCTTC. Amino acid sequence: CATSPRTANYGYTF. This chain connects TRBV24-1 to TRBJ1-2; D possibly corresponds to TRBD1 (6 bases). The CDR3 is made up of 14 amino acids. V lost 6 bases and J 0 bases, leaving 10 bases between the germline ends. Germline CDR1 reads KGHDR; CDR2 reads SFDVKD.

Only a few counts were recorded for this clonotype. The CDR3 DNA reads as TGTGCCAGCAGTTTATATCCGGAACCCGTTTCCTACAATGAGCAGTTCTTC. As protein: CASSLYPEPVSYNEQFF. This chain connects TRBV27 to TRBJ2-1; D gene uncertain. Germline values: CDR1 MNHEY, CDR2 SMNVEV (reference sequence). The CDR3 contains 17 residues. Trimming stripped 1 base from V and 1 base from J, with 14 bases between.

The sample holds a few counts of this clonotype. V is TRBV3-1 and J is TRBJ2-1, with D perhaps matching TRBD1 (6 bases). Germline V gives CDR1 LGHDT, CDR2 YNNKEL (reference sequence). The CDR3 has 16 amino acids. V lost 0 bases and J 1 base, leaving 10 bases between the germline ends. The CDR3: CASSQDSGVSYNEQFF. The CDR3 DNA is TGTGCCAGCAGCCAAGATTCAGGGGTTTCCTACAATGAGCAGTTCTTC.

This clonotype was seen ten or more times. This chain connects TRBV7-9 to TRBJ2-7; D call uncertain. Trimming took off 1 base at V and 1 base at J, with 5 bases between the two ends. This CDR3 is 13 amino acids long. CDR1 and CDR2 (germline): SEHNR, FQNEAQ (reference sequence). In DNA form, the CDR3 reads TGTGCCAGCAGCTTAGACGGTTCCTACGAGCAGTACGTC. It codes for CASSLDGSYEQYV.